Shown below are 22 T cell receptor beta chains from a single sample sequenced in a study of cytomegalovirus exposure and HLA in healthy donors (dated by TCRdb to 2016 to 2017). Receptor amplification or capture employed the immunoSEQ multiplex PCR assay. For the multiplex PCR, a mixture combining 60 forward primers for TCR Vbeta segments and 13 reverse primers for TCR Jbeta segments was used. TCRdb took over this immuneACCESS table, retaining in-frame rearrangements with V and J assigned. Such tables are incomplete; in checked studies, under half of the missing clones stem from an unresolved V gene, and the remainder is unexplained. Across this sample there are about 210,000 clones, with about 77% seen only once. Approximately 0.49% of the sample is in the top ten clones. The sequencing sample was made of PBMCs. Receptors were obtained from a boy aged 10-17 years in good health and CMV-seronegative.

As to this clone: A read error may produce the germline difference seen at one junction end. The genes are TRBV27 and TRBJ1-6, with D unresolved. This CDR3 comprises 14 residues. Germline CDR1 reads MNHEY; CDR2 reads SMNVEV (reference sequence). CDR3 DNA sequence: TGTGCCAGCAGTTTATCGGCAGTGAATTCACCCTTCCACTTT. Translated: CASSLSAVNSPFHF.

J is TRBJ2-2 and V is TRBV9, with TRBD2 matching over 14 bases. This CDR3 comprises 17 residues. In germline, CDR1 is SGDLS, CDR2 YYNGEE. V lost 4 bases, J lost 7 bases, and 9 bases stayed unmatched. Written as DNA, the CDR3 is TGTGCCAGCAGCCCCCTGGGACTAGCGGGAGCAGGCGGGGAGCTGTTTTTT. Residues: CASSPLGLAGAGGELFF.

The chain is built from TRBV2 and TRBJ2-7; 9 nucleotides align to TRBD1. The CDR3 extends over 12 amino acids. V was clipped by 4 bases and J by 6 bases; unmatched bases: 1. Germline V gene lookup returns CDR1 SNHLY and CDR2 FYNNEI. This chain's CDR3 is CASSGGQGEQYF. The CDR3 bases are TGTGCCAGCAGTGGGGGACAGGGCGAGCAGTACTTC. The full variable domain, completed using reference TRBV2 and TRBJ2-7, is EPEVTQTPSHQVTQMGQEVILRCVPISNHLYFYWYRQILGQKVEFLVSFYNNEISEKSEIFDDQFSVERPDGSNFTLKIRSTKLEDSAMYFCASSGGQGEQYFGPGTRLTVT.

The chain is built from TRBV19 and TRBJ2-7; 8 nucleotides agree with TRBD1. This CDR3 is 15 amino acids long. Germline V gene sequence: CDR1 LNHDA, CDR2 SQIVND (reference sequence). V shed 5 bases and J 2 bases; nucleotides not matched to a gene: 8. The CDR3 bases are TGTGCCAGTAGTCCGAGGACAGGGATAACCTACGAGCAGTACTTC. This codes for CASSPRTGITYEQYF.

The chain couples TRBV7-2 to TRBJ1-6; 7 bases fit TRBD1. The length of the CDR3 is 16 residues. J gave up 8 bases and V 0 bases, and 7 bases lay outside the gene matches. Germline values: CDR1 SGHTA, CDR2 FQGNSA. CDR3 protein: CASSLAPGTDHSPLHF. The CDR3 nucleotides are TGTGCCAGCAGCTTAGCCCCTGGGACAGATCATTCACCCCTCCACTTT.

The chain combines TRBV6-5 with TRBJ2-4; D perhaps matches TRBD1 (6 bases). Germline V gives CDR1 MNHEY, CDR2 SVGAGI. Trimming took 6 bases from V and 10 from J, leaving 19 bases between them. The CDR3 consists of 14 residues. The CDR3 reads CASRRTEDVLIQYF. The CDR3 DNA follows: TGTGCCAGCAGGAGGACAGAAGACGTACTTATTCAGTACTTC.

This rearrangement joins TRBV10-3 to TRBJ2-2, with TRBD1 matching over 9 bases. Germline-derived CDR1 and CDR2 are ENHRY and SYGVKD. This CDR3 has 18 amino acids. Losses at the gene ends were 4 bases for V and 6 bases for J; bases not matched to a gene: 15. The chain's CDR3 is CAISADPRGQGYPGELFF. The DNA for the CDR3 is TGTGCCATCAGTGCCGACCCCCGCGGACAGGGGTACCCCGGGGAGCTGTTTTTT.

The chain joins TRBV30 to TRBJ2-2, with TRBD2 as a possible D gene (6 bases). Looked up from germline, CDR1 is GTSNPN and CDR2 is SVGIG (reference sequence). The CDR3 loop spans 15 amino acids. Trimming removed 3 bases at V and 2 bases at J, with 13 bases between. Written as DNA, the CDR3 is TGTGCCTGGAGGGGACTGGGGGTCAACACCGGGGAGCTGTTTTTT. Encoded protein: CAWRGLGVNTGELFF. The full variable domain, in which reference TRBV30 and TRBJ2-2 provide the parts outside the CDR3, is SQTIHQWPATLVQPVGSPLSLECTVEGTSNPNLYWYRQAAGRGLQLLFYSVGIGQISSEVPQNLSASRPQDRQFILSSKKLLLSDSGFYLCAWRGLGVNTGELFFGEGSRLTVL.

CDR3 sequence reads: CASSRLTGGANTEAFF. The CDR3 region has the DNA TGTGCCAGCAGCCGATTGACAGGGGGAGCGAACACTGAAGCTTTCTTT. The V and J genes are TRBV5-8 and TRBJ1-1; TRBD1 matches 9 bases. Germline CDR1 and CDR2: SGHTS and YDEGEE. Unmatched junction bases numbered 8, after V lost 4 bases and J lost 1 base. The CDR3 consists of 16 residues.

This clone was picked up a small number of times. The chain joins TRBV7-9 to TRBJ1-5, with D maybe TRBD1 (6 bases). The length of the CDR3 is 14 residues. Germline loops: CDR1 SEHNR, CDR2 FQNEAQ (reference sequence). The V gene lost 3 bases and the J gene lost 5 bases, with 11 bases spanning the gap. In DNA, the CDR3 is TGTGCCAGCAGCTTCGGGACAATTGATCAGCCCCAGCATTTT. This sequence encodes CASSFGTIDQPQHF.

The chain joins TRBV6-6 to TRBJ1-1, with a possible D match to TRBD1 (6 bases). Germline CDR1 and CDR2: MNHNY and SVGAGI (reference sequence). Trimming removed 5 bases at V and 7 bases at J, with 11 bases between. The CDR3 runs to 12 residues. This CDR3 is CASSPGVFEAFF. CDR3 sequence (DNA): TGTGCCAGCAGTCCAGGGGTTTTTGAAGCTTTCTTT.

The genes are TRBV27 and TRBJ1-6; D gene ambiguous. Germline loops: CDR1 MNHEY, CDR2 SMNVEV (reference sequence). V lost 2 bases and J lost 1, with 12 bases in between. The CDR3 sequence is 17 residues long. The CDR3 region is CASSLVGGGSYNSPLHF. CDR3 sequence (DNA): TGTGCCAGCAGTTTAGTGGGAGGAGGGTCCTATAATTCACCCCTCCACTTT.

The chain uses TRBV30 and TRBJ1-1; D call uncertain. This CDR3 has 14 amino acids. The V and J ends lost 3 bases and 2 bases respectively, with 13 bases between them. Germline V gene lookup returns CDR1 GTSNPN and CDR2 SVGIG (reference sequence). Written as DNA, the CDR3 is TGTGCCTGGAGCCAACGCGGTTATAACACTGAAGCTTTCTTT. The encoded protein is CAWSQRGYNTEAFF.

The chain combines TRBV6-5 with TRBJ1-1; D gene uncertain. V was trimmed by 3 bases and J by 4 bases, leaving 12 bases between them. The CDR3 sequence is 14 residues long. Germline V gene sequence: CDR1 MNHEY, CDR2 SVGAGI. CDR3 DNA: TGTGCCAGCAGTTATACTGGAGCGAGCACTGAAGCTTTCTTT. As protein: CASSYTGASTEAFF.

This chain connects TRBV9 to TRBJ2-2, with 7 nucleotides matching TRBD2. J lost 4 bases, V lost 2 bases, and 5 bases had no gene match. In germline, CDR1 is SGDLS, CDR2 YYNGEE. The CDR3 has 15 residues. CDR3 sequence reads: CASSVQGLFTGELFF. DNA of the CDR3: TGTGCCAGCAGCGTCCAGGGACTATTCACCGGGGAGCTGTTTTTT.

Points on this clone: The junction departs from germline at one end; a sequencing error may be responsible. The chain links TRBV11-3 to TRBJ1-1; D is uncertain. There are 12 residues in the CDR3. Per germline, CDR1 SGHNT and CDR2 YENEEA. CDR3 protein: CASSLGNSEAFF. DNA of the CDR3: TGTGCCAGCAGCTTAGGTAACAGTGAAGCTTTCTTT.

The CDR3 reads CASKGRTSNQPQHF. In nucleotides, the CDR3 is TGTGCCAGTAAAGGTAGGACAAGCAATCAGCCCCAGCATTTT. The J gene is TRBJ1-5, the V gene TRBV19; tentatively, D is TRBD1 (5 bases). The germline V gene encodes CDR1 LNHDA and CDR2 SQIVND (reference sequence). Trimming took off 7 bases at V and 1 base at J, with 11 bases between the two ends. There are 14 residues in the CDR3.

In regard to this clone: A junction end diverges from the germline sequence, so it may reflect a read error. The chain employs TRBV20-1 and TRBJ1-1, with 7 bases aligning to TRBD1. This CDR3 region has 10 residues. Germline assignment: CDR1 DFQATT and CDR2 SNEGSKA (reference sequence). CDR3 nucleotides: TGCAGTGCGAGAGGGGGCAGCGCTTTCTTT. It yields the protein CSARGGSAFF.

The CDR3 DNA reads as TGCAGCGTTACATCCCTCAATGAGCAGTTCTTC. Protein sequence: CSVTSLNEQFF. J is TRBJ2-1 and V is TRBV29-1; D not certain. Deletions cut 5 bases from V and 6 bases from J, with 8 bases between. The CDR3 length is 11 residues. The germline V gene has CDR1 SQVTM and CDR2 ANQGSEA.

As DNA, the CDR3 is TGCAGCGCCGGGACAGGGGCCACCGGGGAGCTGTTTTTT. This sequence encodes CSAGTGATGELFF. The chain links TRBV29-1 to TRBJ2-2; 10 nucleotides line up with TRBD1. The CDR3 covers 13 residues. Germline V CDR1 and CDR2: SQVTM, ANQGSEA. V shed 7 bases and J 4 bases; nucleotides not matched to a gene: 3.

This clone was picked up a small number of times. The chain employs TRBV14 and TRBJ2-5; 7 nucleotides line up with TRBD1. V shed 3 bases and J 5 bases; nucleotides not matched to a gene: 6. The CDR3 sequence is 14 residues long. Germline CDR1 is SGHDN and CDR2 is FVKESK. In DNA form, the CDR3 reads TGTGCCAGCAGCCACTTGACAGGGCTGGAGACCCAGTACTTC. It translates to CASSHLTGLETQYF.

The CDR3: CASSQPTFNDYNEQFF. The CDR3 DNA reads as TGCGCCAGCAGCCAGCCGACTTTCAATGATTACAATGAGCAGTTCTTC. The chain is built from TRBV5-1 and TRBJ2-1; D is unclear. Germline assignment: CDR1 SGHRS and CDR2 YFSETQ. Between the trimmed V and J ends, which lost 4 bases and 4 bases, there was a span of 18 bases. This CDR3 is 16 amino acids long.